These T cell receptor beta chains were read from a single sample in a study of chemoradiotherapy in HPV16-positive cancers. Produced via immunoSEQ multiplex PCR; TCRdb's table is partial and in-frame only. The table shows more than 1,000 clones, with about 90% occurring only once. The sequenced sample was tumor tissue, obtained from a patient who underwent chemoradiotherapy. These receptors came from a human donor with HPV-associated anogenital cancer. Both conserved end residues are part of each CDR3. A D gene is named only where the DNA matches it firmly. Rows give clone size only sometimes, using once, few, many, or a class for an expanded clone.

CDR3 protein	CDR3 DNA	clone size	V gene	J gene	D gene
CASSLSTVPDTQYF	TGTGCCAGCAGTTTATCCACAGTGCCAGATACGCAGTATTTT	NA	TRBV27	TRBJ2-3	NA
CASSPGTGGYGYTF	TGTGCCAGTAGTCCTGGGACAGGGGGCTATGGCTACACCTTC	once	TRBV19	TRBJ1-2	TRBD1
CASSLSERVDTQYF	TGTGCCAGCAGTTTATCCGAACGGGTAGATACGCAGTATTTT	NA	TRBV27	TRBJ2-3	NA
CASSSQGGGETQYF	TGTGCCAGCAGCTCCCAAGGAGGGGGCGAGACCCAGTACTTC	NA	TRBV7-9	TRBJ2-5	NA
CASSLEPAREQYF	TGCGCCAGCAGCCTCGAGCCTGCCAGAGAGCAGTACTTC	NA	TRBV4-1	TRBJ2-7	NA
CASSLARQGLVEAFF	TGTGCCAGCAGCTTAGCAAGACAGGGTCTGGTTGAAGCTTTCTTT	NA	TRBV7-2	TRBJ1-1	TRBD1
CASSLVGTGAYEQYF	TGTGCCAGCAGCTTAGTAGGGACAGGGGCCTACGAGCAGTACTTC	once	TRBV11-2	TRBJ2-7	TRBD1
CSAQKNTEAFF	TGCAGTGCTCAGAAGAACACTGAAGCTTTCTTT	NA	TRBV20-1	TRBJ1-1	NA
CASSLGPLDSYGYTF	TGTGCCAGCAGCTTGGGCCCCCTCGACAGTTATGGCTACACCTTC	once	TRBV5-8	TRBJ1-2	NA
CASSQDLGATNEKLFF	TGCGCCAGCAGCCAAGATTTAGGGGCAACTAATGAAAAACTGTTTTTT	NA	TRBV4-3	TRBJ1-4	NA
CASSLTSGGSYNEQFF	TGCGCCAGCAGCTTGACTAGCGGGGGGTCCTACAATGAGCAGTTCTTC	once	TRBV5-1	TRBJ2-1	TRBD2
CASSGVTSGPGKTQYF	TGTGCCAGCAGCGGGGTAACTAGCGGGCCGGGAAAGACCCAGTACTTC	NA	TRBV9	TRBJ2-5	TRBD2
CAIVTGATPFF	TGTGCCATCGTGACAGGGGCCACCCCCTTCTTT	NA	TRBV28	TRBJ1-1	TRBD1
CASSRDFQAYEQYF	TGTGCCAGCAGTCGGGACTTTCAGGCCTACGAGCAGTACTTC	NA	TRBV6-6	TRBJ2-7	NA
CASSNTDTQYF	TGTGCCAGCAGCAACACAGATACGCAGTATTTT	NA	TRBV5-6	TRBJ2-3	NA
CASSIDRDAEAFF	TGTGCCAGTAGTATCGACAGGGACGCTGAAGCTTTCTTT	NA	TRBV19	TRBJ1-1	TRBD1
CASRRDMGNEKLFF	TGTGCCAGCAGACGGGACATGGGAAATGAAAAACTGTTTTTT	NA	TRBV6-1	TRBJ1-4	NA
CASRVTGTGANVLTF	TGCGCCAGCAGGGTTACGGGGACTGGGGCCAACGTCCTGACTTTC	NA	TRBV5-1	TRBJ2-6	NA
CASTWGRGSGRGGYTF	TGTGCCAGCACTTGGGGCAGGGGTTCAGGACGTGGTGGCTACACCTTC	NA	TRBV2	TRBJ1-2	NA
CASSVVQTGMAGQFF	TGTGCCAGCAGCGTAGTTCAGACAGGGATGGCTGGGCAGTTCTTC	NA	TRBV9	TRBJ2-1	TRBD1
CASSDTGGSGYTF	TGTGCCAGCAGTGATACGGGGGGCTCTGGCTACACCTTC	NA	TRBV2	TRBJ1-2	NA
CAWSVGVGSYGYTF	TGTGCCTGGAGTGTAGGAGTGGGTTCTTATGGCTACACCTTC	NA	TRBV30	TRBJ1-2	NA
CASWNVNTGELFF	TGTGCCAGCTGGAACGTTAACACCGGGGAGCTGTTTTTT	NA	TRBV28	TRBJ2-2	NA
CAWAGLYYGYTF	TGTGCCTGGGCAGGCCTTTACTATGGCTACACCTTC	NA	TRBV30	TRBJ1-2	NA
CAAAGNTGELFF	TGTGCCGCAGCGGGGAACACCGGGGAGCTGTTTTTT	NA	TRBV6-5	TRBJ2-2	NA
CASSTRTELNTEAFF	TGCGCCAGCAGCACCCGGACAGAACTGAACACTGAAGCTTTCTTT	NA	TRBV5-1	TRBJ1-1	NA